This T cell receptor (beta chain) was sequenced for a study of CD8+CD57+ T cells in acquired aplastic anemia. This CDR3 is built from 13 residues. V was trimmed by 5 bases and J by 1 base, leaving 11 bases between them. The germline CDR1 and CDR2 sequences are DFQATT and SNEGSKA (reference sequence). According to the study, genomic DNA was the template for TCR beta VDJ and CDR3 profiling. Each CDR3 protein gets one entry after TCRdb re-called the reads with MiXCR. Counted here are about 210,000 distinct CDR3 sequences, around 63% occurring once; the ten biggest clones make up less than 30%. Sequencing was carried out using sorted CD4+, CD8+, or CD8+CD57+ T cells (not recorded which) from PBMCs. The genes are TRBV20-1 and TRBJ2-5, with D possibly being TRBD1 or TRBD2 (5 bases each). The clonotype was recovered from a human donor in good health. The DNA of the CDR3 is TGCAGTGCTCCGGGACCATTCCAAGAGACCCAGTACTTC. Amino acids: CSAPGPFQETQYF.